These 24 T cell receptor beta chains were sequenced from one sample in a study of cytomegalovirus exposure and HLA in healthy donors (dated by TCRdb to the late 2010s). The receptor library was made with the immunoSEQ multiplex PCR assay. For the multiplex PCR, a mixture combining 60 forward primers for TCR Vbeta segments and 13 reverse primers for TCR Jbeta segments was used. This is the immuneACCESS table as TCRdb keeps it, with only in-frame sequences that have V and J called. A part of the clones is gone; compared with another copy, unresolved V genes explain less than half, and the rest is unexplained. The sample yields 150,000 to 200,000 clones; around 68% were counted once. Of the sample, around 3% falls within the top ten clones. Sequenced: PBMCs. Every receptor here comes from a man aged 40-55 years in good health and CMV-seronegative.

This clone was recorded a few times. This chain connects TRBV7-2 to TRBJ2-2; tentative D call: TRBD2 (6 bases). The germline V gene has CDR1 SGHTA and CDR2 FQGNSA. Trimming pared 3 bases from V and 5 bases from J, leaving 16 bases between. This CDR3 is built from 16 residues. As DNA, the CDR3 is TGTGCCAGCAGCTTGTGGGATCCGGGGGTAACCGGGGAGCTGTTTTTT. Residues: CASSLWDPGVTGELFF.

V gene TRBV2 combines with J gene TRBJ2-7; TRBD1 is a possible D gene (6 bases). This CDR3 is 14 amino acids long. The germline V gene encodes CDR1 SNHLY and CDR2 FYNNEI. Trimming pared 3 bases from V and 5 bases from J, leaving 14 bases between. CDR3: CASSDRGFGNEQYF. CDR3 DNA sequence: TGTGCCAGCAGTGACAGGGGTTTCGGCAACGAGCAGTACTTC. Based on the CDR3 plus reference TRBV2 and TRBJ2-7, the full variable domain is EPEVTQTPSHQVTQMGQEVILRCVPISNHLYFYWYRQILGQKVEFLVSFYNNEISEKSEIFDDQFSVERPDGSNFTLKIRSTKLEDSAMYFCASSDRGFGNEQYFGPGTRLTVT.

This clone was recorded a few times. The J gene is TRBJ1-5, the V gene TRBV27; 8 positions match TRBD1. Losses at the gene ends were 5 bases for V and 6 bases for J; bases not matched to a gene: 6. The CDR3 extends over 14 amino acids. Germline V gene sequence: CDR1 MNHEY, CDR2 SMNVEV (reference sequence). The CDR3 protein is CASSVRGHGQPQHF. In DNA, the CDR3 is TGTGCCAGCAGTGTCAGGGGGCACGGTCAGCCCCAGCATTTT.

V and J are TRBV19 and TRBJ2-6; the D gene is possibly TRBD1 (6 bases). In germline, CDR1 is LNHDA, CDR2 SQIVND (reference sequence). V was pared by 5 bases and J by 2 bases, with 16 bases between. This CDR3 is 17 amino acids long. The CDR3 here is CASSAAGTQTGANVLTF. CDR3 bases: TGTGCCAGTAGTGCGGCCGGGACACAGACTGGGGCCAACGTCCTGACTTTC. Full variable domain (outside the CDR3, taken from reference TRBV19 and TRBJ2-6): DGGITQSPKYLFRKEGQNVTLSCEQNLNHDAMYWYRQDPGQGLRLIYYSQIVNDFQKGDIAEGYSVSREKKESFPLTVTSAQKNPTAFYLCASSAAGTQTGANVLTFGAGSRLTVL.

The chain combines TRBV19 with TRBJ1-4; perhaps TRBD1 as D (5 bases). The germline V gene encodes CDR1 LNHDA and CDR2 SQIVND (reference sequence). Trimming cost V 4 bases and J 0 bases, with 9 bases left between them. There are 15 residues in the CDR3. In DNA, the CDR3 is TGTGCCAGTAGTACCCCAGGGTCAACTAATGAAAAACTGTTTTTT. It is translated as CASSTPGSTNEKLFF.

The chain carries TRBV9 and TRBJ1-6; the D is unclear. The CDR3 covers 15 residues. With 2 bases removed from V and 1 base from J, the gap between germline ends came to 7 bases. Germline lookup yields CDR1 SGDLS and CDR2 YYNGEE. The CDR3 sequence: CASSVSGSYNSPLHF. The CDR3 DNA sequence: TGTGCCAGCAGCGTTTCGGGTTCCTATAATTCACCCCTCCACTTT.

This chain joins TRBV27 and TRBJ1-1, with 7 bases matching TRBD1. The germline V gene encodes CDR1 MNHEY and CDR2 SMNVEV (reference sequence). The CDR3 is made up of 15 amino acids. V lost 4 bases to trimming and J lost 1 base; unmatched junction nucleotides: 6. CDR3 sequence: CASSSGGQTNTEAFF. For the CDR3, the DNA is TGTGCCAGCAGTTCAGGGGGGCAGACGAACACTGAAGCTTTCTTT.

The rearrangement joins TRBV13 to TRBJ2-5, with D unclear. The V gene lost 6 bases and the J gene lost 3 bases, with 8 bases spanning the gap. The CDR3 runs 12 residues. Germline V gene sequence: CDR1 PRHDT, CDR2 FYEKMQ (reference sequence). The CDR3 reads CASSSSEETQYF. CDR3 DNA sequence: TGTGCCAGCAGTTCCTCCGAAGAGACCCAGTACTTC.

This clone was picked up a small number of times. The rearrangement joins TRBV5-1 to TRBJ2-2; D is unclear. CDR1 SGHRS and CDR2 YFSETQ come from the germline V gene. The V end was cut by 6 bases, the J end by 0 bases, with 18 bases between. The CDR3 sequence is 17 residues long. The CDR3 spells CASTPNPGAANTGELFF. Written as DNA, the CDR3 is TGCGCCAGCACCCCCAACCCCGGTGCCGCGAACACCGGGGAGCTGTTTTTT.

V usage is TRBV6-4 and J usage is TRBJ2-2; the D gene is possibly TRBD1 (5 bases). Trimming pared 3 bases from V and 5 bases from J, leaving 16 bases between. The CDR3 loop spans 16 amino acids. In germline, CDR1 is MRHNA, CDR2 SNTAGT. CDR3: CASSESSDRSTGELFF. The CDR3 DNA is TGTGCCAGCAGTGAGTCAAGTGACAGAAGTACCGGGGAGCTGTTTTTT.

This chain links TRBV5-4 with TRBJ1-2, with D possibly matching TRBD1 (5 bases). Germline loops: CDR1 SGHNT, CDR2 YYREEE (reference sequence). The V and J ends lost 0 bases and 7 bases respectively, with 19 bases between them. CDR3 length equals 16 residues. The CDR3 reads CASSLGHKSGFSGYTF. The CDR3 coding sequence is TGTGCCAGCAGCTTGGGGCATAAGTCAGGGTTCTCTGGCTACACCTTC.

This clone appeared a single time. This chain links TRBV30 with TRBJ1-2; D gene uncertain. This CDR3 is built from 16 residues. Trimming shortened V by 5 bases and J by 4 bases, and 23 bases separated the two germline ends. CDR1 and CDR2 from the germline V gene are GTSNPN and SVGIG (reference sequence). The CDR3 sequence is CAWAAGFVGGGYGYTF. The DNA for the CDR3 is TGTGCCTGGGCGGCGGGGTTTGTAGGTGGCGGCTATGGCTACACCTTC.

This clone is a singleton in its sample. The chain recombines TRBV7-3 with TRBJ2-5, with a possible D match to TRBD2 (5 bases). This CDR3 spans 14 amino acids. In germline, CDR1 is SGHTA, CDR2 FQGTGA. V was shortened by 3 bases and J by 4 bases, with 12 bases between the two germline ends. CDR3: CASSLSQDSETQYF. The DNA of the CDR3 is TGTGCCAGCAGCTTGAGTCAGGACTCAGAGACCCAGTACTTC.

This clone was counted a few times. The DNA for the CDR3 is TGTGCCAGCAGCTTAGAAGAGGGCCTGAACACTGAAGCTTTCTTT. Translated, it gives CASSLEEGLNTEAFF. The genes are TRBV7-9 and TRBJ1-1; D not certain. This CDR3 contains 15 residues. The germline CDR1 and CDR2 sequences are SEHNR and FQNEAQ (reference sequence). V was clipped by 1 base and J by 0 bases, with 9 bases between them.

The chain employs TRBV5-1 and TRBJ2-7; 14 nucleotides line up with TRBD2. The CDR3 extends over 16 amino acids. CDR1 SGHRS and CDR2 YFSETQ come from the germline V gene. Germline trimming cut 4 bases from V and 6 bases from J; bases unmatched to any gene: 9. The CDR3, as DNA: TGCGCCAGCAGCAGCGCGGGACTAGCGGGAGCATCCGAGCAGTACTTC. It encodes CASSSAGLAGASEQYF.

This rearrangement joins TRBV11-1 to TRBJ2-2, with 7 nucleotides matching TRBD2. Germline V gives CDR1 SGHAT, CDR2 FQDESV (reference sequence). CDR3 length: 14 amino acids. The V gene end was trimmed by 3 bases and the J gene end by 5 bases; junction bases not matched to a gene: 3. The CDR3 here is CASSFRGGTGELFF. The CDR3 bases are TGTGCCAGCAGCTTCCGGGGAGGGACCGGGGAGCTGTTTTTT.

The V and J genes are TRBV5-1 and TRBJ2-6; 12 nucleotides align to TRBD1. The junction had 15 bases not matched to a gene; V was cut back by 5 bases and J by 0 bases. This CDR3 region has 21 residues. CDR1 and CDR2 from the germline V gene are SGHRS and YFSETQ. The CDR3 loop reads CASRRLGGTGGLHSGANVLTF. CDR3 DNA: TGCGCCAGCAGACGTTTAGGTGGGACAGGGGGCCTCCACTCTGGGGCCAACGTCCTGACTTTC.

This clone occurred once. The chain recombines TRBV5-4 with TRBJ1-6; 8 nucleotides match TRBD1. The length of the CDR3 is 14 residues. The V and J ends lost 3 bases and 7 bases, in that order; junction bases with no gene match: 3. CDR1 is SGHNT, CDR2 YYREEE, per germline (reference sequence). In DNA, the CDR3 is TGTGCCAGCAGCTCGACAGGGGAGAATTCACCCCTCCACTTT. The encoded protein is CASSSTGENSPLHF.

This chain uses TRBV6-1 with TRBJ1-5; the D gene is possibly TRBD1 (6 bases). Trimming cost V 6 bases and J 3 bases, with 12 bases left between them. CDR3 length equals 14 residues. Germline CDR1 and CDR2: MNHNS and SASEGT. CDR3 protein: CASSKDRDNQPQHF. The CDR3 DNA reads as TGTGCCAGCAGCAAGGACAGAGACAATCAGCCCCAGCATTTT.

V is TRBV9 and J is TRBJ1-3; 10 bases agree with TRBD1. The V and J ends lost 4 bases and 4 bases, in that order; junction bases with no gene match: 8. Germline V lookup: CDR1 SGDLS, CDR2 YYNGEE. This CDR3 has 16 residues. CDR3 residues: CASSRGTGVSGNTIYF. DNA of the CDR3: TGTGCCAGCAGCAGAGGGACAGGGGTGTCCGGAAACACCATATATTTT. The variable domain in full, with the rest retrieved from reference TRBV9 and TRBJ1-3, is DSGVTQTPKHLITATGQRVTLRCSPRSGDLSVYWYQQSLDQGLQFLIQYYNGEERAKGNILERFSAQQFPDLHSELNLSSLELGDSALYFCASSRGTGVSGNTIYFGEGSWLTVV.

The chain uses TRBV30 and TRBJ2-2; D perhaps matches TRBD1 (6 bases). Germline V gene lookup returns CDR1 GTSNPN and CDR2 SVGIG (reference sequence). The V gene lost 4 bases and the J gene lost 4 bases, with 13 bases spanning the gap. This CDR3 comprises 14 residues. This CDR3 is CAWTHTGITGELFF. The CDR3 coding sequence is TGTGCCTGGACCCACACAGGGATCACCGGGGAGCTGTTTTTT.

The chain employs TRBV19 and TRBJ2-7, with TRBD2 matching 13 bases. The length of the CDR3 is 18 residues. CDR1 is LNHDA, CDR2 SQIVND, per germline (reference sequence). Trimming at V came to 6 bases and at J to 0 bases, leaving 11 bases not matched to a gene. The CDR3 DNA reads TGTGCCAGTAGAGGGTTCGGGACTAGCGGGGCTAGCTCCTACGAGCAGTACTTC. Encoded protein: CASRGFGTSGASSYEQYF.

The sample holds a few counts of this clone. The chain joins TRBV6-5 to TRBJ1-6; 9 nucleotides align to TRBD1. Germline V gene data show CDR1 as MNHEY and CDR2 as SVGAGI. This CDR3 has 14 amino acids. J was trimmed by 4 bases and V by 10 bases; bases with no gene match: 5. The CDR3 DNA is TGTGCCATACGGGGACAGGGTTATAATTCACCCCTCCACTTT. It translates to CAIRGQGYNSPLHF.

This chain links TRBV29-1 with TRBJ2-5, with 14 nucleotides matching TRBD2. Germline CDR1 SQVTM, CDR2 ANQGSEA. This CDR3 comprises 17 residues. V trimming: 3 bases; J trimming: 5 bases; junction bases outside the gene matches: 11. The CDR3 coding sequence is TGCAGCGTTGATTCACCGGGACTAGCGGGAGTAGGGGAGACCCAGTACTTC. Its translation is CSVDSPGLAGVGETQYF. The full variable domain, with the rest looked up from reference TRBV29-1 and TRBJ2-5, is SAVISQKPSRDICQRGTSLTIQCQVDSQVTMMFWYRQQPGQSLTLIATANQGSEATYESGFVIDKFPISRPNLTFSTLTVSNMSPEDSSIYLCSVDSPGLAGVGETQYFGPGTRLLVL.